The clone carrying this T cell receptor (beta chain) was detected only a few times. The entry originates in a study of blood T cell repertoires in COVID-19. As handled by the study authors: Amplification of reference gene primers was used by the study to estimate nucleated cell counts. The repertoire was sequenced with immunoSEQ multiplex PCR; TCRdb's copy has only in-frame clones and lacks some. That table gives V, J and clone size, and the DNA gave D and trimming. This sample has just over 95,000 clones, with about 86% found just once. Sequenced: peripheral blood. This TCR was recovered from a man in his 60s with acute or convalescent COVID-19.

The DNA for the CDR3 is TGTGCCAGCAGTTACTCGACAGGGACTAATGAAAAACTGTTTTTT. It yields the protein CASSYSTGTNEKLFF. The chain has TRBV6-5 and TRBJ1-4, with 7 bases fitting TRBD1. Unmatched junction bases numbered 0, after V lost 0 bases and J lost 2 bases. The CDR3 runs 15 residues. Germline CDR1 and CDR2: MNHEY and SVGAGI.